The 19 T cell receptor beta chains below all came from one sample that was sequenced in a study of T cell responses to AZD1222 COVID-19 vaccine. TCRdb's copy holds only in-frame clones and misses some; the assay was immunoSEQ multiplex PCR. The sample contains about 150,000 clones, about 92% of which appear only once. Sample: peripheral blood, taken on day 0 of AZD1222 vaccination. The receptors here all came from an adult in good health.

The rearrangement uses TRBV6-5 and TRBJ1-5; D not certain. Germline CDR1 and CDR2: MNHEY and SVGAGI. V lost 6 bases to trimming and J lost 9 bases, with 18 bases between them. The CDR3 is made up of 14 amino acids. CDR3: CASRVRGGSGPQHF. Here the CDR3 DNA reads TGTGCCAGCAGAGTCCGGGGAGGCTCTGGGCCCCAGCATTTT.

The chain uses TRBV6-5 and TRBJ2-1; 9 bases are shared with TRBD2. The CDR3 has 15 amino acids. V lost 2 bases to trimming and J lost 7 bases; unmatched junction nucleotides: 6. Germline V gene data show CDR1 as MNHEY and CDR2 as SVGAGI. The CDR3 here is CASSYGSGRVNEQFF. The CDR3 region has the DNA TGTGCCAGCAGTTACGGTAGCGGGAGAGTAAATGAGCAGTTCTTC.

The V gene is TRBV29-1, the J gene TRBJ2-1; 11 bases fit TRBD2. Trimming cost V 5 bases and J 5 bases; bases outside gene matches: 23. This CDR3 is built from 20 residues. Germline V gene lookup returns CDR1 SQVTM and CDR2 ANQGSEA. CDR3 DNA sequence: TGCAGCGTTCGAGGAACCAGGGAAACGGGACTAGCGGTTGAAAACAATGAGCAGTTCTTC. Its protein product is CSVRGTRETGLAVENNEQFF.

The chain joins TRBV15 to TRBJ2-7; no definite D call. Germline assignment: CDR1 LNHNV and CDR2 YYDKDF (reference sequence). The CDR3 extends over 11 amino acids. V lost 1 base to trimming and J lost 2 bases, with 0 bases between them. CDR3 sequence reads: CATSRAYEQYF. The CDR3 DNA reads TGTGCCACCAGCAGAGCCTACGAGCAGTACTTC.

The chain couples TRBV7-2 to TRBJ2-3; TRBD2 aligns across 9 bases. The CDR3 length is 16 residues. The germline V gene has CDR1 SGHTA and CDR2 FQGNSA. Trimming cost V 0 bases and J 5 bases; bases outside gene matches: 6. In DNA, the CDR3 is TGTGCCAGCAGCTTAGCGCAGAGCGGGGGGCAAGATACGCAGTATTTT. Amino acid sequence: CASSLAQSGGQDTQYF. Drawing the rest from reference TRBV7-2 and TRBJ2-3, the complete variable domain is GAGVSQSPSNKVTEKGKDVELRCDPISGHTALYWYRQSLGQGLEFLIYFQGNSAPDKSGLPSDRFSAERTGGSVSTLTIQRTQQEDSAVYLCASSLAQSGGQDTQYFGPGTRLTVL.

J is TRBJ2-5 and V is TRBV4-2, with 8 bases aligning to TRBD2. The ends lost 4 bases at V and 4 bases at J; junction bases unmatched: 5. Per germline, CDR1 LGHNA and CDR2 YNFKEQ. The CDR3 has 14 amino acids. CDR3: CASSPPGGGETQYF. DNA for the CDR3: TGTGCCAGCAGCCCCCCCGGGGGGGGAGAGACCCAGTACTTC.

The CDR3 DNA reads TGTGCCAGCAGCTTACAGCGGACAGATACGCAGTATTTT. It specifies CASSLQRTDTQYF. V usage is TRBV7-2 and J usage is TRBJ2-3; maybe TRBD2 (5 bases). With 2 bases removed from V and 3 bases from J, the gap between germline ends came to 6 bases. Germline V CDR1 and CDR2: SGHTA, FQGNSA. This CDR3 contains 13 residues.

This chain links TRBV2 with TRBJ2-1; 10 nucleotides agree with TRBD2. The junction had 5 bases not matched to a gene; V was cut back by 4 bases and J by 5 bases. Germline V CDR1 and CDR2: SNHLY, FYNNEI. The CDR3 sequence is 15 residues long. The CDR3 here is CASSVWTSGNNEQFF. The CDR3 DNA follows: TGTGCCAGCAGTGTTTGGACTAGCGGAAACAATGAGCAGTTCTTC.

The chain combines TRBV27 with TRBJ1-1; D gene uncertain. CDR3 length equals 15 residues. CDR1 MNHEY and CDR2 SMNVEV come from the germline V gene (reference sequence). The V end was cut by 1 base, the J end by 0 bases, with 9 bases between. The CDR3 DNA sequence: TGTGCCAGCAGTTTATTGGAGAAAATGAACACTGAAGCTTTCTTT. Its translation: CASSLLEKMNTEAFF.

In regard to this clone: Other DNA sequences in the same sample also yield this CDR3. This chain uses TRBV7-9 with TRBJ2-3; perhaps TRBD2 as D (5 bases). Trimming pared 1 base from V and 3 bases from J, leaving 8 bases between. This CDR3 is 14 amino acids long. Germline assignment: CDR1 SEHNR and CDR2 FQNEAQ (reference sequence). CDR3 in DNA: TGTGCCAGCAGCTTAGGGGCGGGTACAGATACGCAGTATTTT. This codes for CASSLGAGTDTQYF.

The V call is TRBV5-1, the J call TRBJ1-2; D may be TRBD1 (6 bases). Germline V gives CDR1 SGHRS, CDR2 YFSETQ. This CDR3 contains 13 residues. The V end was cut by 0 bases, the J end by 8 bases, with 11 bases between. The CDR3 reads CASSLVAGEGYTF. CDR3 nucleotides: TGCGCCAGCAGCTTGGTGGCAGGGGAAGGCTACACCTTC.

The chain has TRBV6-5 and TRBJ1-2; TRBD1 might be the D (6 bases). Per the germline V gene, CDR1 is MNHEY and CDR2 is SVGAGI. Trimming removed 6 bases from V and 6 bases from J, with 17 bases in between. This CDR3 has 14 residues. The CDR3, as DNA: TGTGCCAGCAGCTCACCCGGGGGGGCGGATGGCTACACCTTC. It yields the protein CASSSPGGADGYTF.

This chain connects TRBV29-1 to TRBJ1-1; perhaps TRBD1 as D (5 bases). Per germline, CDR1 SQVTM and CDR2 ANQGSEA. The CDR3 loop spans 14 amino acids. The V end was cut by 7 bases, the J end by 3 bases, with 18 bases between. Written as DNA, the CDR3 is TGCAGCGCTGCAGGGAGGGGTTCGGACACTGAAGCTTTCTTT. Translated: CSAAGRGSDTEAFF.

The chain recombines TRBV7-2 with TRBJ1-4; 7 bases align to TRBD1. Looked up from germline, CDR1 is SGHTA and CDR2 is FQGNSA. The CDR3 consists of 17 residues. V gave up 2 bases and J gave up 7 bases; unmatched junction bases: 13. CDR3 DNA: TGTGCCAGCAGCTTAACACCCAGGGGGAGGGGTGGTGAAAAACTGTTTTTT. It yields the protein CASSLTPRGRGGEKLFF.

This clone was observed once. This chain connects TRBV2 to TRBJ2-5; D unresolved. V lost 1 base, J lost 2 bases, and 8 bases lay in between. This CDR3 contains 14 residues. Germline lookup yields CDR1 SNHLY and CDR2 FYNNEI. As DNA, the CDR3 is TGTGCCAGCAGTGAAGTTTCCCCACAAGAGACCCAGTACTTC. Encoded protein: CASSEVSPQETQYF.

This clone was seen more than once but under ten times. The rearrangement uses TRBV7-8 and TRBJ1-1, with D unclear. There are 13 residues in the CDR3. The V gene lost 5 bases and the J gene lost 1 base, with 8 bases spanning the gap. CDR1 is SGHVS and CDR2 is FQNEAQ in the germline V gene. The CDR3 region has the DNA TGTGCCAGCAGCGTAGACAAGAACACTGAAGCTTTCTTT. Translated, it gives CASSVDKNTEAFF.

The rearrangement uses TRBV7-2 and TRBJ1-5; the D gene is possibly TRBD1 (5 bases). Germline values: CDR1 SGHTA, CDR2 FQGNSA. The CDR3 is 14 amino acids. V was cut by 5 bases and J by 8 bases, with 16 bases left in between. The CDR3: CASSRGGGLEPQHF. For the CDR3, the DNA is TGTGCCAGCAGCCGCGGGGGGGGTTTAGAGCCCCAGCATTTT.

The V and J genes are TRBV5-1 and TRBJ1-1, with TRBD1 as a possible D gene (6 bases). CDR1 and CDR2 from the germline V gene are SGHRS and YFSETQ. The CDR3 has 16 amino acids. Between the trimmed V and J ends, which lost 4 bases and 0 bases, there was a span of 16 bases. In DNA, the CDR3 is TGCGCCAGCAGCAGGACGTCGGGGGCAATGAACACTGAAGCTTTCTTT. Its translation is CASSRTSGAMNTEAFF. Complete variable domain (other parts from reference TRBV5-1 and TRBJ1-1): KAGVTQTPRYLIKTRGQQVTLSCSPISGHRSVSWYQQTPGQGLQFLFEYFSETQRNKGNFPGRFSGRQFSNSRSEMNVSTLELGDSALYLCASSRTSGAMNTEAFFGQGTRLTVV.

The V and J genes are TRBV5-5 and TRBJ1-5, with D tentatively TRBD1 (6 bases). V shed 1 base and J shed 5 bases, with 10 bases lying between them. Germline V lookup: CDR1 SGHKS, CDR2 YYEKEE (reference sequence). The CDR3 loop spans 14 amino acids. The CDR3 DNA reads TGTGCCAGCAGCTTGATAAAGGGGGATCAGCCCCAGCATTTT. Amino acid sequence: CASSLIKGDQPQHF.